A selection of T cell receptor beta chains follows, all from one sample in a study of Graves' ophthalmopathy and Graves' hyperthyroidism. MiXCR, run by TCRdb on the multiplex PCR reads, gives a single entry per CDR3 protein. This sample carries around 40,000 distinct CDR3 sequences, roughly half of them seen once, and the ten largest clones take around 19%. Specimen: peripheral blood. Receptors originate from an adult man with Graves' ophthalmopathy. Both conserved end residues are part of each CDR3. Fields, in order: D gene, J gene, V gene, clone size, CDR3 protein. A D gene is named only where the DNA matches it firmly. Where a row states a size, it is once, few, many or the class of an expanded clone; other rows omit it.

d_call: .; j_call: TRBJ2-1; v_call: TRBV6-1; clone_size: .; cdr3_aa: CASGRQITEQFF
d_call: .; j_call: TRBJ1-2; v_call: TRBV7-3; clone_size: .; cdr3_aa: CASSSRGAERLGEQFYGYTF
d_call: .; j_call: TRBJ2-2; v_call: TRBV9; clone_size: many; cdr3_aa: CASSVRASLNTGELFF
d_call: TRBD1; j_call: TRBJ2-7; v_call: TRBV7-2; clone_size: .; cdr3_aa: CASSADRGRWEQYF
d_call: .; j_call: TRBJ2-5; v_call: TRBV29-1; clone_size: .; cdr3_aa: CSVERAGQGKTQYF
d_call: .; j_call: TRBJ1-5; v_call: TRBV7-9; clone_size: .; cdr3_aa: CASSLGGVNQPQHF
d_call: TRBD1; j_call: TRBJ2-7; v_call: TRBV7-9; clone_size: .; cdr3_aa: CASSPGQGISEQYF
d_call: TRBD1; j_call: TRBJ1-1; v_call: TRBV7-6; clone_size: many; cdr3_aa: CASSPRRGGEGMNTEAFF
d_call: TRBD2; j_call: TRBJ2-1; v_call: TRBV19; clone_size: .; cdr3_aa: CASSVLGLAGDNEQFF
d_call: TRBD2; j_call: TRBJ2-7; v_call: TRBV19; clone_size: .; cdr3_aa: CASRREGYEQYF
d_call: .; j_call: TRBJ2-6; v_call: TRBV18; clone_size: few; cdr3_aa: CASSPGVGGANVLTF
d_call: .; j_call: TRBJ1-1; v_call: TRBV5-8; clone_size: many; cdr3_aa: CASSLGARNTEAFF
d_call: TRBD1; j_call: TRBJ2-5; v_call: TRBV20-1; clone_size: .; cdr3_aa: CNARDGGQGETEYF
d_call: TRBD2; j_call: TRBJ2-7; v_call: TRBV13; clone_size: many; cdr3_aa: CASSLLRERAYEQYF
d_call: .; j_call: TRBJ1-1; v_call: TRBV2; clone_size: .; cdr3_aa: CAGSEQLNTEAFF
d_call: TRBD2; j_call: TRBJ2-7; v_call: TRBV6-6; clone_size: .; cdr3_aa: CASSAAGSSYEQYF
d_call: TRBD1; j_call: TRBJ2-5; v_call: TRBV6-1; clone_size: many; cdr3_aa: CASIPTTRGTGGLKTQYF
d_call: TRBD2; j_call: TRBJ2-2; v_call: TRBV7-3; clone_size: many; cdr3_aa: CASSLGSGSPNGELFF
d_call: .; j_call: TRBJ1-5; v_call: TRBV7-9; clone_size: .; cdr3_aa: CAWSEQKGVLSNQPQHF
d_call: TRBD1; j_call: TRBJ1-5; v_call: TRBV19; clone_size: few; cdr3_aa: CASDRGNQPQHF
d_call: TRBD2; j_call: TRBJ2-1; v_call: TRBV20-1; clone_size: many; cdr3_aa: CSARLSTGGPWNEQFF
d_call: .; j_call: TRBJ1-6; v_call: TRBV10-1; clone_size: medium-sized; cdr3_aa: CASRDGLGNSPLHF
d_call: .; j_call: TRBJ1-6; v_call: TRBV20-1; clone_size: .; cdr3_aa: CSASGRAGGSPLHF
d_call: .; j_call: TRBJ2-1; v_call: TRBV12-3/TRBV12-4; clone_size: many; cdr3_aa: CASSRRELSEQFF
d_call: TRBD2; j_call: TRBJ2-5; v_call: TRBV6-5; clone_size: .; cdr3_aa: CASSTHSGGIQYF
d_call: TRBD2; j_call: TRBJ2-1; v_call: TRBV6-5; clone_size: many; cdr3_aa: CASRPGTSGNGEQFF
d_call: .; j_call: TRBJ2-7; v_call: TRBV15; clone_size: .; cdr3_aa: CATSRDHRSEQYF
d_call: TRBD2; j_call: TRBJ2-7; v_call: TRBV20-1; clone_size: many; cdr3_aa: CSALPGGVAREQYF
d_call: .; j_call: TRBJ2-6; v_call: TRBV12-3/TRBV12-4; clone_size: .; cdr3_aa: CASRWGDSGANVLTF
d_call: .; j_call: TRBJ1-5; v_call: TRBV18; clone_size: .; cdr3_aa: CASSLTGTSNQPQHF
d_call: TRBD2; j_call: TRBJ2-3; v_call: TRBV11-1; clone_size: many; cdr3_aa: CASTLRHSSRTSGRKSTDTQYF
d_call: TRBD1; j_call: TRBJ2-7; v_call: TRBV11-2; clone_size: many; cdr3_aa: CASSLIRGTYEQYF
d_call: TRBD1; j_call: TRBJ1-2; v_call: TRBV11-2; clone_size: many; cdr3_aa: CASRAGQGLNGYTF
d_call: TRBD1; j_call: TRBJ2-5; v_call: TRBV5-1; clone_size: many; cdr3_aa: CASRGIGGAETQYF
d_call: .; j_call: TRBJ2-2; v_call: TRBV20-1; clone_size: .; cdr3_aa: CSAPQGSGELFF
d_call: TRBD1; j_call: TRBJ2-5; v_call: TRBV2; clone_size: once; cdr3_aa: CASIRSPGGTKTQYF
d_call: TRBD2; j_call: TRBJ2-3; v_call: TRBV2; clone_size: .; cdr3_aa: CASNILAGGLNTQYF
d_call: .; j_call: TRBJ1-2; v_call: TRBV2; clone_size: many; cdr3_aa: CASSLLTGPGGYTF
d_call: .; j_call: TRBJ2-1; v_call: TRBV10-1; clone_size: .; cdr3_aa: CATSYNEQFF
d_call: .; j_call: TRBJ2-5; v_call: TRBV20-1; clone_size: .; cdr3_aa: CSAKLQQETQYF
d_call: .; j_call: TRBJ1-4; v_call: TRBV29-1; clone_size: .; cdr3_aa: CSAGRGGGKLFF
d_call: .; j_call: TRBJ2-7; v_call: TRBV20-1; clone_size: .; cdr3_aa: CSARDPGRGTSEQYF
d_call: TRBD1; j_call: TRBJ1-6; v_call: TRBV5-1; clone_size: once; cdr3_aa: CASSLLARDSNNSPLHF
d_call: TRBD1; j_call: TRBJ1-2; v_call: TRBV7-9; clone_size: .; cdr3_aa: CASSRPPGQGNYGYTF
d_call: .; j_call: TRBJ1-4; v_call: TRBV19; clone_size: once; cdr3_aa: CASSISVRGTKEKLFF
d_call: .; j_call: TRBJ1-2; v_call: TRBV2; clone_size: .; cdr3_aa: CASSDAEEDYGYTF
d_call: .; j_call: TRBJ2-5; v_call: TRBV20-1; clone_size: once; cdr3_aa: CSARGTRAGSQYF
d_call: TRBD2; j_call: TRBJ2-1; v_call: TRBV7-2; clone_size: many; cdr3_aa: CASSYTGTSSYNEQFF
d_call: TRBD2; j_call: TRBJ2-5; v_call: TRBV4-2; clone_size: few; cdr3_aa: CASSQGTNPRETQYF
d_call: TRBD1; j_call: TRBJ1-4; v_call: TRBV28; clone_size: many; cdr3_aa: CASSRQGSNEKLFF
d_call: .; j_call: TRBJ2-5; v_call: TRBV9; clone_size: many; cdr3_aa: CASGRSPKGETQYF
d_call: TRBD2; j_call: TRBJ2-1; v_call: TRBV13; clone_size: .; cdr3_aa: CASSLGLAGAGYYEQFF
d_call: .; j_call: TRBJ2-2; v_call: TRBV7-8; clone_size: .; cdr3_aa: CASSLRSSLNTGELFF
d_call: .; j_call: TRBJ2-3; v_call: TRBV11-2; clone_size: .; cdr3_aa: CASSLTFWGADTQYF
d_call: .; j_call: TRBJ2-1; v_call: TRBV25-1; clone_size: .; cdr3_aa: CASSRGSYNEQFF
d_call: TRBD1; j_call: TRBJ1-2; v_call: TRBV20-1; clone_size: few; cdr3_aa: CSAWGQYPFGYTF
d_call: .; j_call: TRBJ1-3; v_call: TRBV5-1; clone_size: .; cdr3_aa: CASSRETRGRNTIYF